The clone carrying this T cell receptor beta chain came up a few times. The entry originates in a study of T-cell memory formation after mild COVID-19. Study summary: Across donors, TCR clusters were largely donor specific.

In TCRdb, the 5' RACE reads were re-called with MiXCR into one record per CDR3 protein. The sample carries 530,000 or so distinct CDR3 sequences, approximately 15% recorded once. Trimming pared 9 bases from V and 9 bases from J, leaving 18 bases between. CDR1 is LNHDA and CDR2 is SQIVND in the germline V gene (reference sequence). The CDR3 sequence is 13 residues long. Sequencing was done on a sample of PBMCs or a T cell subset sorted from them (not recorded which). The clonotype was recovered from an adult woman who had mild COVID-19 (a few samples of this study predate the infection). Cell type and time point are not known. The chain uses TRBV19 and TRBJ2-1; D perhaps matches TRBD1 (6 bases). CDR3 sequence (DNA): TGTGCCAGCGAGGGGACACCTGCCGGTGAGCAGTTCTTC. The encoded protein is CASEGTPAGEQFF.